These T cell receptor beta chains were read from a single sample in a study of cytomegalovirus exposure and HLA in healthy donors. Here immunoSEQ multiplex PCR was the method, and the copy in TCRdb shows in-frame clones only, minus some. The sample lists about 89,000 clones, about 80% seen once, with under 4% in the top ten. The source material was PBMCs. The receptor source for this set is a female donor in good health and CMV-seropositive. Each CDR3 is given with its conserved first and last residue. D genes are given only for firm matches. Clone size is shown for a subset of rows, as once, few, many or a class of expanded clone.

cdr3_aa cdr3_nt j_call v_call d_call clone_size
CASSPGTGMWIDTQYF TGCGCCAGCAGTCCCGGGACAGGGATGTGGATCGATACGCAGTATTTT TRBJ2-3 TRBV10-1 TRBD1 .
CASSPETGYRTEAFF TGTGCCAGCAGTCCTGAGACAGGGTATCGCACTGAAGCTTTCTTT TRBJ1-1 TRBV27 TRBD1 .
CASSQNTEDTQYF TGTGCCAGCTCACAAAACACAGAAGATACGCAGTATTTT TRBJ2-3 TRBV18 . .
CASSQEEGPNEQFF TGTGCCAGCAGCCAAGAGGAGGGGCCCAATGAGCAGTTCTTC TRBJ2-1 TRBV4-2 . .
CASSTTGQGVNQPQHF TGTGCCAGCAGTACGACGGGACAGGGGGTCAATCAGCCCCAGCATTTT TRBJ1-5 TRBV27 TRBD1 .
CSVGQGAGLNTEAFF TGCAGCGTTGGGCAGGGGGCCGGCCTGAACACTGAAGCTTTCTTT TRBJ1-1 TRBV29-1 TRBD1 .
CATQRDRGPEQYF TGTGCCACCCAACGGGACAGGGGGCCCGAGCAGTACTTC TRBJ2-7 TRBV10-3 TRBD1 .
CASSLNTQGLSYEQYF TGCGCCAGCAGCTTGAACACGCAGGGCCTTTCCTACGAGCAGTACTTC TRBJ2-7 TRBV5-1 . .
CASSSGGTDTQYF TGTGCCAGCAGTAGCGGGGGCACAGATACGCAGTATTTT TRBJ2-3 TRBV28 TRBD2 .
CASSPGRDFAEQYF TGTGCCAGCAGTCCAGGCCGGGACTTCGCCGAGCAGTACTTC TRBJ2-7 TRBV13 . .
CASSPELGVGNQPQHF TGTGCCAGCTCACCAGAGTTGGGAGTCGGCAATCAGCCCCAGCATTTT TRBJ1-5 TRBV18 . .
CASSIVKTGGRTEAFF TGTGCCAGTAGTATAGTAAAGACAGGGGGCCGAACTGAAGCTTTCTTT TRBJ1-1 TRBV19 TRBD1 few
CASSPTIGTSGAYEQYF TGTGCCAGCTCACCAACAATAGGGACTAGCGGAGCCTACGAGCAGTACTTC TRBJ2-7 TRBV18 TRBD2 .
CASRYLDRNTEAFF TGTGCCAGCAGATACCTAGACAGGAACACTGAAGCTTTCTTT TRBJ1-1 TRBV6-5 . .
CASSTRYRDANEKLFF TGTGCCAGCAGCACACGATACAGGGACGCTAATGAAAAACTGTTTTTT TRBJ1-4 TRBV5-6 . .
CASSLGGTGGSPLHF TGCGCCAGCAGCTTGGGGGGGACAGGCGGTTCACCCCTCCACTTT TRBJ1-6 TRBV5-1 TRBD1 .
CASSHRGNEQFF TGTGCCAGCAGCCATAGGGGTAATGAGCAGTTCTTC TRBJ2-1 TRBV27 . .
CASSRDRGYEQYF TGTGCCAGCAGTAGGGACAGGGGGTACGAGCAGTACTTC TRBJ2-7 TRBV2 TRBD1 .
CARSWTGNYGYTF TGTGCCAGAAGCTGGACAGGTAACTATGGCTACACCTTC TRBJ1-2 TRBV5-3 TRBD1 .
CASQKTGVEKLFF TGTGCCAGCCAAAAGACAGGGGTTGAAAAACTGTTTTTT TRBJ1-4 TRBV6-1 TRBD1 .
CASSTGTGGRTQYF TGTGCCAGCAGTACCGGGACAGGGGGCCGCACGCAGTATTTT TRBJ2-3 TRBV7-9 TRBD1 .
CASSFGMNTEAFF TGTGCCAGCAGTTTCGGGATGAACACTGAAGCTTTCTTT TRBJ1-1 TRBV27 . .
CASSYSTTGNGNEQFF TGTGCCAGCAGTTACTCGACAACAGGGAATGGCAATGAGCAGTTCTTC TRBJ2-1 TRBV6-5 . .
CASSFVQALMNTEAFF TGTGCCAGCAGTTTCGTCCAGGCTCTCATGAACACTGAAGCTTTCTTT TRBJ1-1 TRBV28 . .
CASSNRGQGVYEQYF TGTGCCAGCTCAAACAGGGGACAGGGGGTCTACGAGCAGTACTTC TRBJ2-7 TRBV18 TRBD1 .
CASSAAGRNEKLFF TGCGCCAGCAGTGCGGCAGGAAGGAATGAAAAACTGTTTTTT TRBJ1-4 TRBV10-2 . few
CASSVESSYNSPLHF TGTGCCAGCAGCGTAGAGAGCTCCTATAATTCACCCCTCCACTTT TRBJ1-6 TRBV9 . few
CAIRPGLAGGLGANVLTF TGTGCCATCAGGCCAGGACTAGCGGGGGGGCTCGGGGCCAACGTCCTGACTTTC TRBJ2-6 TRBV10-3 TRBD2 .
CSSSETSGSGEQFF TGTTCCAGCAGCGAGACTAGCGGGAGTGGAGAGCAGTTCTTC TRBJ2-1 TRBV7-9 TRBD2 .
CASSQPTSGKSTDTQYF TGCGCCAGCAGCCAACCGACTAGCGGGAAGAGCACAGATACGCAGTATTTT TRBJ2-3 TRBV4-1 TRBD2 .
CASSPRSGNYGYTF TGTGCCAGCTCACCACGGTCCGGGAACTATGGCTACACCTTC TRBJ1-2 TRBV18 . .
CASSEFVGQVGTEAFF TGTGCCAGCAGTGAATTTGTAGGACAGGTCGGCACTGAAGCTTTCTTT TRBJ1-1 TRBV6-1 TRBD1 .
CASSLGLPPYEQYF TGCGCCAGCAGCTTGGGTCTACCGCCCTACGAGCAGTACTTC TRBJ2-7 TRBV5-1 . .